The T cell receptor beta chain described here comes from a study of blood T cell repertoires in COVID-19. Overall study context: Researchers got acute and convalescent COVID-19 samples from the United States, Italy and Spain.

Enrolled during active infection, Seattle patients were then followed longitudinally. There are 15 residues in the CDR3. The trim removed 7 bases at V and 5 bases at J, leaving 8 bases unmatched. Germline CDR1 and CDR2: SGHRS and YFSETQ. Methods used by the authors: Reference gene primer amplification gave estimated nucleated cell counts. Produced via immunoSEQ multiplex PCR; TCRdb's table is partial and in-frame only. The V and J calls and the clone size are those of that table, but D and trimming were determined from the DNA. The sample contains approximately 340,000 clones, about 91% of which appear only once. In its sample, this clone was seen once.

The TCR originated in a young man with COVID-19, enrolled during active disease. V gene TRBV5-1 combines with J gene TRBJ2-3, with 12 bases identical to TRBD2. The specimen was peripheral blood. CDR3 DNA: TGCGCCAGCGGGCTAGCGGGGGGGATCGGAGATACGCAGTATTTT. It is translated as CASGLAGGIGDTQYF.